This paragraph reports one TCR beta chain. The CDR3 loop spans 13 amino acids. Germline CDR1 and CDR2: SGHDT and YYEEEE. V lost 2 bases and J lost 8; bases outside the gene matches: 6. Profiling relied on immunoSEQ multiplex PCR, and the TCRdb table lists in-frame clones only, not all of them. Of roughly 60,000 clones listed, 90% are singletons. This specimen belongs to a study of blood T cell repertoires in COVID-19. Sequences were obtained from peripheral blood. The V call is TRBV5-6, the J call TRBJ1-2; the match to TRBD1 covers 7 bases. The origin of this receptor is an elderly woman with active COVID-19. The CDR3 is CASSFDRAGGYTF. CDR3 nucleotides: TGTGCCAGCAGCTTTGACAGGGCCGGGGGCTACACCTTC.